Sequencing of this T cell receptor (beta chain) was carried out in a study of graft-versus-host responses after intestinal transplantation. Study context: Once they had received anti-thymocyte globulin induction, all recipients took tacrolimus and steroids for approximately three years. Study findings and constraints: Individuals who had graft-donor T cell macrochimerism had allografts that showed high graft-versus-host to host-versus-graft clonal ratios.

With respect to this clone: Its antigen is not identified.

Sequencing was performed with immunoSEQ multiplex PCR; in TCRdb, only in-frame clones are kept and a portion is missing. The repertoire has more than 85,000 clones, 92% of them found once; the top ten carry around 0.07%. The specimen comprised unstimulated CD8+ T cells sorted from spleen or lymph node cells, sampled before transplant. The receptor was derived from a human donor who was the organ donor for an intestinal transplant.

The CDR3 nucleotides are TGTGCCAGCAGTTTATCCAATCACAATGAGCAGTTCTTC. It encodes CASSLSNHNEQFF. The rearrangement links TRBV27 to TRBJ2-1; D is undetermined. Trimming shortened V by 0 bases and J by 5 bases, and 5 bases separated the two germline ends. Germline V gene sequence: CDR1 MNHEY, CDR2 SMNVEV (reference sequence). This CDR3 is 13 amino acids long.